A single sample gave rise to the 32 T cell receptor beta chains below, sequenced in a study of blood T cell repertoires in COVID-19. Repertoires were generated with immunoSEQ multiplex PCR, while TCRdb's copy carries only in-frame clones and drops some. The sample has 130,000 or so clones, about 77% seen once. The specimen sequenced was peripheral blood. These receptors were taken from a human donor in a cohort sampled during active COVID-19.

This clone has only one observation. The chain carries TRBV19 and TRBJ2-7, with D possibly TRBD2 on 5 matching bases. The CDR3 loop spans 14 amino acids. The germline V gene has CDR1 LNHDA and CDR2 SQIVND (reference sequence). Deletions cut 3 bases from V and 5 bases from J, with 14 bases between. The CDR3 nucleotides are TGTGCCAGTAGTATGGAGGACGGGGAAGACGAGCAGTACTTC. This encodes CASSMEDGEDEQYF.

The genes are TRBV3-1 (or the pseudogene TRBV3-2) and TRBJ1-5; D call uncertain. The CDR3 is 12 residues long. V lost 5 bases and J 3 bases, leaving 5 bases between the germline ends. Germline-derived CDR1 and CDR2 are LGHDT and YNNKEL (reference sequence). In nucleotides, the CDR3 is TGTGCCAGCAGCGACTCCAATCAGCCCCAGCATTTT. Translation gives CASSDSNQPQHF.

The chain joins TRBV29-1 to TRBJ1-6; the D gene is possibly TRBD1 (5 bases). Germline values: CDR1 SQVTM, CDR2 ANQGSEA. Trimming stripped 4 bases from V and 6 bases from J, with 10 bases between. The CDR3 extends over 13 amino acids. The CDR3 region has the DNA TGCAGCGTTGCGGCAGGGCCTAATTCACCCCTCCACTTT. Translation: CSVAAGPNSPLHF.

The J gene is TRBJ2-5, the V gene TRBV3-1 (or the pseudogene TRBV3-2); tentative D call: TRBD2 (5 bases). V was pared by 0 bases and J by 2 bases, with 13 bases between. CDR3 length: 16 amino acids. Germline V gene lookup returns CDR1 LGHDT and CDR2 YNNKEL (reference sequence). CDR3 in DNA: TGTGCCAGCAGCCAAGACCCCCTAGGAGGACAAGAGACCCAGTACTTC. Translating gives CASSQDPLGGQETQYF.

The chain recombines TRBV7-2 with TRBJ2-5, with D perhaps TRBD2 (5 bases). The CDR3 is made up of 13 amino acids. V was pared by 0 bases and J by 13 bases, with 15 bases between. CDR1 is SGHTA, CDR2 FQGNSA, per germline. Here the CDR3 reads CASSLALANDPYF. For the CDR3, the DNA is TGTGCCAGCAGCTTAGCGCTAGCAAATGATCCGTACTTC.

This chain joins TRBV28 and TRBJ2-5, with 7 positions matching TRBD1. Germline V gene lookup returns CDR1 MDHEN and CDR2 SYDVKM. V was clipped by 5 bases and J by 6 bases; unmatched bases: 9. CDR3 size: 14 residues. The CDR3 loop is CASSTRQGMQTQYF. As DNA, the CDR3 is TGTGCCAGCAGTACTCGACAGGGCATGCAGACCCAGTACTTC.

J is TRBJ1-5 and V is TRBV19; D is possibly TRBD1 (6 bases). Germline values: CDR1 LNHDA, CDR2 SQIVND (reference sequence). Trimming took 8 bases from V and 5 from J, leaving 13 bases between them. This CDR3 is built from 13 residues. The CDR3 nucleotides read TGTGCCAGTCGAGGACAGCCCTATCAGCCCCAGCATTTT. Amino acids: CASRGQPYQPQHF.

The chain has TRBV19 and TRBJ1-2, with 8 nucleotides matching TRBD1. This CDR3 spans 13 amino acids. In germline, CDR1 is LNHDA, CDR2 SQIVND (reference sequence). V was clipped by 6 bases and J by 8 bases; unmatched bases: 8. CDR3 sequence (DNA): TGTGCCAGTAGCCCCAGGGGGCTGGAGGGCTACACCTTC. Amino acid sequence: CASSPRGLEGYTF.

This rearrangement joins TRBV7-8 to TRBJ1-6, with TRBD1 identical over 8 bases. J was trimmed by 3 bases and V by 4 bases; bases with no gene match: 2. CDR3 size: 15 residues. Looked up from germline, CDR1 is SGHVS and CDR2 is FQNEAQ. CDR3 sequence: CASSSGQGYNSPLHF. The DNA of the CDR3 is TGTGCCAGCAGCTCCGGACAGGGCTATAATTCACCCCTCCACTTT.

This chain links TRBV12-3 or TRBV12-4 with TRBJ2-5; the D gene is possibly TRBD2 (5 bases). V lost 6 bases and J lost 5, with 13 bases in between. The CDR3 is made up of 13 amino acids. CDR3 loop: CASSFRPGETQYF. The CDR3 DNA reads as TGTGCCAGCAGCTTCAGGCCGGGGGAGACCCAGTACTTC.

Regarding this clone: Different DNA sequences within this sample yield the same CDR3. V gene TRBV3-1 (or the pseudogene TRBV3-2) combines with J gene TRBJ2-5; 14 nucleotides match TRBD2. V lost 6 bases to trimming and J lost 5 bases; unmatched junction nucleotides: 8. Germline CDR1 is LGHDT and CDR2 is YNNKEL (reference sequence). There are 16 residues in the CDR3. CDR3 DNA: TGTGCCAGCAGTCCCGGGACTAGCGGGGGTAGGGAGACCCAGTACTTC. This sequence encodes CASSPGTSGGRETQYF.

This chain joins TRBV28 and TRBJ1-4, with 7 bases lining up with TRBD1. V shed 5 bases and J 8 bases; nucleotides not matched to a gene: 8. The CDR3 is 14 residues long. Germline V gene sequence: CDR1 MDHEN, CDR2 SYDVKM. CDR3 sequence: CASSKTGAREKLFF. The CDR3 nucleotides read TGTGCCAGCAGTAAAACAGGGGCGAGAGAAAAACTGTTTTTT.

This sequence joins TRBV11-2 and TRBJ2-7; 8 bases are a match to TRBD2. Germline assignment: CDR1 SGHAT and CDR2 FQNNGV. With 3 bases clipped from V and 6 bases from J, the junction kept 7 bases outside the gene matches. The CDR3 is 14 amino acids. The chain's CDR3 is CASSFTGGPFEQYF. DNA of the CDR3: TGTGCCAGCAGCTTCACGGGAGGGCCGTTCGAGCAGTACTTC.

The DNA for the CDR3 is TGTGCCAGCTCACCCGGGACAGGCCCCCACGAGCAGTACTTC. This encodes CASSPGTGPHEQYF. This rearrangement joins TRBV18 to TRBJ2-7, with 8 bases fitting TRBD1. CDR1 and CDR2 from the germline V gene are KGHSH and LQKENI. The V segment lost 3 bases and the J segment 5 bases; nucleotides outside the gene matches: 6. This CDR3 contains 14 residues.

The chain recombines TRBV15 with TRBJ2-1; no clear D. Germline assignment: CDR1 LNHNV and CDR2 YYDKDF (reference sequence). The CDR3 spans 15 residues. V was shortened by 1 base and J by 1 base, with 8 bases between the two germline ends. This CDR3 reads CATSRVTSSYNEQFF. Written as DNA, the CDR3 is TGTGCCACCAGCAGAGTTACGAGTTCCTACAATGAGCAGTTCTTC.

The J gene is TRBJ2-5, the V gene TRBV6-2 or TRBV6-3, with a possible D match to TRBD2 (5 bases). The CDR3 is 15 amino acids. Trimming cost V 8 bases and J 5 bases, with 21 bases left between them. Germline V gene data show CDR1 as MNHEY and CDR2 as SVGEGT. CDR3 bases: TGTGCCAGCGGCCCCCTTTCGAAGCGGCGGGAGACCCAGTACTTC. Amino acids: CASGPLSKRRETQYF.

This chain uses TRBV7-9 with TRBJ2-3; TRBD2 agrees at 13 bases. After removal of 5 bases from V and 7 bases from J, the junction contained 9 bases not matched to a gene. The CDR3 covers 16 residues. Germline loops: CDR1 SEHNR, CDR2 FQNEAQ (reference sequence). The DNA for the CDR3 is TGTGCCAGCAGCCCTAGACCGGGACTAGCGGGGTATACGCAGTATTTT. Translated, it gives CASSPRPGLAGYTQYF.

The rearrangement links TRBV7-3 to TRBJ2-5; D is perhaps TRBD2 (6 bases). The germline V gene encodes CDR1 SGHTA and CDR2 FQGTGA. CDR3 length: 13 amino acids. V lost 2 bases and J 5 bases, leaving 9 bases between the germline ends. The CDR3 spells CASSLEAGETQYF. CDR3 nucleotide sequence: TGTGCCAGCAGCTTAGAGGCGGGGGAGACCCAGTACTTC.

This clone has a single count. This rearrangement joins TRBV6-6 to TRBJ2-5; 8 nucleotides match TRBD2. The CDR3 is 14 amino acids. The junction had 1 base not matched to a gene; V was cut back by 0 bases and J by 4 bases. CDR1 and CDR2 (germline): MNHNY, SVGAGI (reference sequence). CDR3 protein: CASSYSLAGETQYF. The CDR3 coding sequence is TGTGCCAGCAGTTACTCCCTAGCGGGAGAGACCCAGTACTTC.

The V gene is TRBV18, the J gene TRBJ2-1, with 9 bases matching TRBD2. V trimming: 0 bases; J trimming: 6 bases; junction bases outside the gene matches: 6. Germline assignment: CDR1 KGHSH and CDR2 LQKENI. The CDR3 runs to 16 residues. The CDR3 bases are TGTGCCAGCTCACCACCGAGTACTAGCGGGCCCAATGAGCAGTTCTTC. Protein product: CASSPPSTSGPNEQFF.

V and J are TRBV10-3 and TRBJ2-5; D is possibly TRBD1 (5 bases). The germline V and J ends were trimmed by 3 bases and 4 bases, with 6 bases remaining between them. The CDR3 is 12 residues long. Germline-derived CDR1 and CDR2 are ENHRY and SYGVKD. CDR3 sequence: CAISDRAETQYF. The CDR3 DNA reads as TGTGCCATCAGTGACAGGGCAGAGACCCAGTACTTC.

This CDR3 is CASSPLAGLNTGELFF. Here the CDR3 DNA reads TGTGCCAGCAGCCCGTTAGCGGGTTTGAACACCGGGGAGCTGTTTTTT. The V gene is TRBV14, the J gene TRBJ2-2; 7 positions match TRBD2. Germline trimming cut 4 bases from V and 1 base from J; bases unmatched to any gene: 6. The CDR3 sequence is 16 residues long. Germline V gives CDR1 SGHDN, CDR2 FVKESK.

The chain carries TRBV7-8 and TRBJ1-2; 12 nucleotides align to TRBD1. The CDR3 length is 15 residues. Trimming at V came to 5 bases and at J to 8 bases, leaving 9 bases not matched to a gene. CDR1 and CDR2 (germline): SGHVS, FQNEAQ. The CDR3 region is CASSLQGQGAGGYTF. CDR3 nucleotide sequence: TGTGCCAGCAGCCTCCAGGGACAGGGGGCTGGCGGCTACACCTTC.

Only a few counts were recorded for this clone. This chain joins TRBV5-1 and TRBJ1-1; 7 bases match TRBD1. Trimming took 4 bases from V and 1 from J; bases not matched to a gene: 7. Germline-derived CDR1 and CDR2 are SGHRS and YFSETQ. CDR3 length equals 15 residues. The CDR3 bases are TGCGCCAGCAGCGGAAGAGGGACAGCGAACACTGAAGCTTTCTTT. This gives the protein CASSGRGTANTEAFF.

The V and J genes are TRBV4-3 and TRBJ2-7; tentatively, D is TRBD1 (5 bases). Germline lookup yields CDR1 LGHNA and CDR2 YSLEER. This CDR3 is built from 17 residues. Trimming removed 0 bases at V and 0 bases at J, with 15 bases between. The CDR3 is CASSQDVKAGNSYEQYF. The CDR3 coding sequence is TGCGCCAGCAGCCAAGATGTAAAGGCAGGGAACTCCTACGAGCAGTACTTC.

J is TRBJ2-7 and V is TRBV10-3, with a weak D call TRBD1 (5 bases). Germline V gene sequence: CDR1 ENHRY, CDR2 SYGVKD. The CDR3 has 14 amino acids. Trimming removed 0 bases at V and 5 bases at J, with 11 bases between. This chain's CDR3 is CAISESRALHEQYF. The CDR3 DNA sequence: TGTGCCATCAGTGAGTCCAGGGCTCTGCACGAGCAGTACTTC.

The chain combines TRBV6-2 or TRBV6-3 with TRBJ1-5; D is unresolved. The CDR3 has 15 residues. Trimming took 5 bases from V and 3 from J, leaving 14 bases between them. Looked up from germline, CDR1 is MNHEY and CDR2 is SVGEGT. CDR3 DNA: TGTGCCAGCAGTCCCCGCGGCACCCACAATCAGCCCCAGCATTTT. Protein sequence: CASSPRGTHNQPQHF.

This clone was found a few times. The rearrangement uses TRBV28 and TRBJ2-2; D unclear. This CDR3 is 13 amino acids long. Germline V gives CDR1 MDHEN, CDR2 SYDVKM. V shed 2 bases and J shed 4 bases, with 5 bases lying between them. CDR3 DNA: TGTGCCAGCAGTTTACCCCTCACCGGGGAGCTGTTTTTT. This sequence encodes CASSLPLTGELFF.

The chain is built from TRBV18 and TRBJ2-2; 9 bases are shared with TRBD1. With 3 bases clipped from V and 0 bases from J, the junction kept 5 bases outside the gene matches. The CDR3 covers 17 residues. The germline V gene encodes CDR1 KGHSH and CDR2 LQKENI. The CDR3 DNA follows: TGTGCCAGCTCACCTCTAAGGACAGGGGCGAACACCGGGGAGCTGTTTTTT. Translating it yields CASSPLRTGANTGELFF.

The rearrangement links TRBV24-1 to TRBJ1-2, with TRBD1 identical over 7 bases. The V gene's germline CDR1 is KGHDR and CDR2 SFDVKD. J gave up 1 base and V 3 bases, and 4 bases lay outside the gene matches. The CDR3 spans 15 residues. CDR3 sequence: CATSDPGTDNYGYTF. The DNA of the CDR3 is TGTGCCACCAGTGATCCCGGGACAGATAACTATGGCTACACCTTC.

V and J are TRBV12-3 or TRBV12-4 and TRBJ1-2, with D maybe TRBD1 (5 bases). The V and J ends lost 4 bases and 7 bases respectively, with 10 bases between them. The CDR3 has 12 amino acids. Written as DNA, the CDR3 is TGTGCCAGCAGTTGGACAAGAGGTGGCTACACCTTC. Its protein product is CASSWTRGGYTF.

This sequence joins TRBV7-2 and TRBJ2-7, with D possibly TRBD1 on 6 matching bases. Germline loops: CDR1 SGHTA, CDR2 FQGNSA. This CDR3 contains 15 residues. V was clipped by 2 bases and J by 6 bases, with 17 bases between them. The CDR3 is CASSLSVQTGSEQYF. CDR3 coding DNA: TGTGCCAGCAGCTTAAGTGTCCAGACAGGTAGCGAGCAGTACTTC.